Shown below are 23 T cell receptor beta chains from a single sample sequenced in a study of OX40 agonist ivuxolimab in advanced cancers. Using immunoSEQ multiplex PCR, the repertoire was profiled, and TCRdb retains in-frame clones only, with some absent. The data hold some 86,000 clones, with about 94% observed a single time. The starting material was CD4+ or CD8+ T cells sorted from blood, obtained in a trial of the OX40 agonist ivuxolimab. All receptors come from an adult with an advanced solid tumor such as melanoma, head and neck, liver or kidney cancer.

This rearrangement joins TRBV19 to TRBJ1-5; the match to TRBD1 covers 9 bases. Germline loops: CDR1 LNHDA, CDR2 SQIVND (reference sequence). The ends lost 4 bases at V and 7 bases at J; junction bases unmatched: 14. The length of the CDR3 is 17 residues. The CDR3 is CASSNPAGTGYRQPQHF. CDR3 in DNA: TGTGCCAGTAGTAACCCCGCCGGGACAGGGTACAGACAGCCCCAGCATTTT.

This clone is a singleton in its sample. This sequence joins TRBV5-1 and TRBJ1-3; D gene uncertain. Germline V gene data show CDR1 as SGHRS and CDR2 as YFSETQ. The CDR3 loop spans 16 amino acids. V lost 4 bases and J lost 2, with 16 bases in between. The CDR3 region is CASSLSPDITGNTIYF. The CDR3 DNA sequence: TGCGCCAGCAGCCTTTCCCCCGACATCACTGGAAACACCATATATTTT.

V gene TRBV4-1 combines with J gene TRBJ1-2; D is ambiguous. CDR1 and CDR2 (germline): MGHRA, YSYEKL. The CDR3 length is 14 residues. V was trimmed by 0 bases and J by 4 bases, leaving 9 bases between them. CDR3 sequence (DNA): TGCGCCAGCAGCCAAGACTACAGAAGCTATGGCTACACCTTC. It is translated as CASSQDYRSYGYTF.

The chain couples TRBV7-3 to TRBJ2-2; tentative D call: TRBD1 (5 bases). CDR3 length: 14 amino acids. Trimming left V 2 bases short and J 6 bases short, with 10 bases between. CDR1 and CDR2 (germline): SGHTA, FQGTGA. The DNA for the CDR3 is TGTGCCAGCAGCTTAGGACACCTCCCCGGGGAGCTGTTTTTT. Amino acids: CASSLGHLPGELFF.

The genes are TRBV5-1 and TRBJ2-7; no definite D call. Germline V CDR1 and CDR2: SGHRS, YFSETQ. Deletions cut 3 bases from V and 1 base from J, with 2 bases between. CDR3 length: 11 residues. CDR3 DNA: TGCGCCAGCAGCTCTTCCTACGAGCAGTACTTC. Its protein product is CASSSSYEQYF.

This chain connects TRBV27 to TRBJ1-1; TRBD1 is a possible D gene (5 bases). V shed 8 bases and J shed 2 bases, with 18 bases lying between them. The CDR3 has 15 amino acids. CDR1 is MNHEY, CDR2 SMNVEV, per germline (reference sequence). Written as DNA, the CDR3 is TGTGCCAGCGGCGAAGCTCCCCGGGACAACACTGAAGCTTTCTTT. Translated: CASGEAPRDNTEAFF.

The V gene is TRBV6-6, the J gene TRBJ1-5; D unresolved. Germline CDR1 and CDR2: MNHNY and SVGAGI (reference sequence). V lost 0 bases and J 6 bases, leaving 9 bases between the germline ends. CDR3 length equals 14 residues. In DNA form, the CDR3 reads TGTGCCAGCAGTTACTCCTCGGCGGGTCAGCCCCAGCATTTT. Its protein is CASSYSSAGQPQHF.

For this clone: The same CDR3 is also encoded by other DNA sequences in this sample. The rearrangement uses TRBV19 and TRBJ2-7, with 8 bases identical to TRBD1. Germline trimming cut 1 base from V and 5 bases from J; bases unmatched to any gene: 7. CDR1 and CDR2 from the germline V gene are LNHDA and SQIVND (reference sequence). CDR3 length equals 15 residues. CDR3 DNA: TGTGCCAGTAGTATAGGGGCAGGGGGCCTGGACGAGCAGTACTTC. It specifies CASSIGAGGLDEQYF.

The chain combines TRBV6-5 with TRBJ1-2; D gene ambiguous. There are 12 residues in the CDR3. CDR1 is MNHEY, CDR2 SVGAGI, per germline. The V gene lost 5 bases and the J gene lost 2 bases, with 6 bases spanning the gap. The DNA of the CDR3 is TGTGCCAGCAGTGAGCTGAACTATGGCTACACCTTC. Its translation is CASSELNYGYTF.

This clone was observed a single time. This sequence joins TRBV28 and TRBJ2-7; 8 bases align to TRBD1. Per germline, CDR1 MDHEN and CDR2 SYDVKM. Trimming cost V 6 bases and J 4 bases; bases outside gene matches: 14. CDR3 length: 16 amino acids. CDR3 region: CASRGFGQGSRYEQYF. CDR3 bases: TGTGCCAGCAGGGGGTTTGGACAGGGTAGTCGGTACGAGCAGTACTTC.

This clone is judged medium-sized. CDR3 coding DNA: TGTGCCAGCAGTCCGACTAGCGTTAGCTCCTACAATGAGCAGTTCTTC. Translated: CASSPTSVSSYNEQFF. This chain connects TRBV27 to TRBJ2-1; 8 nucleotides agree with TRBD2. With 5 bases clipped from V and 0 bases from J, the junction kept 6 bases outside the gene matches. CDR3 length equals 16 residues. Germline CDR1 is MNHEY and CDR2 is SMNVEV (reference sequence).

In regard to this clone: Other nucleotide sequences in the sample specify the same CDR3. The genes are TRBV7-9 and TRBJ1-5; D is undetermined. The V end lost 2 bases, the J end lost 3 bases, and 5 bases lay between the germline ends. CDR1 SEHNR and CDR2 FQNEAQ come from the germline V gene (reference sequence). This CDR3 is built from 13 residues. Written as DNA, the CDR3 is TGTGCCAGCAGCTTAAACTCCAATCAGCCCCAGCATTTT. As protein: CASSLNSNQPQHF.

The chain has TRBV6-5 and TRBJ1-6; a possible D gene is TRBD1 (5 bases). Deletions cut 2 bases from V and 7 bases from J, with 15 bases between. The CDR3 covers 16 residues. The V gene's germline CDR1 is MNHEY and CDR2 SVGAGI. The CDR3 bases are TGTGCCAGCAGTTACGGAGCAATGAAGGGGAATTCACCCCTCCACTTT. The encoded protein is CASSYGAMKGNSPLHF.

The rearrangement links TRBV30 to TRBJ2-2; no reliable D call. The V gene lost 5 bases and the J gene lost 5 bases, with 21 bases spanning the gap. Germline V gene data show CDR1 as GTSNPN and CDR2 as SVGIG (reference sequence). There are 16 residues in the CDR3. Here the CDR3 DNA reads TGTGCCTGGCTCGACTTAGGGCAGGAAAAAACCGGGGAGCTGTTTTTT. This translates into CAWLDLGQEKTGELFF. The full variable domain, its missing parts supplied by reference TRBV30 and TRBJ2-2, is SQTIHQWPATLVQPVGSPLSLECTVEGTSNPNLYWYRQAAGRGLQLLFYSVGIGQISSEVPQNLSASRPQDRQFILSSKKLLLSDSGFYLCAWLDLGQEKTGELFFGEGSRLTVL.

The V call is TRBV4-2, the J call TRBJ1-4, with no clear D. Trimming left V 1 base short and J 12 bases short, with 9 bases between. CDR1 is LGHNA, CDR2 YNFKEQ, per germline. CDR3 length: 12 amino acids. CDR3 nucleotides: TGTGCCAGCAGCCAAGCCCGGCAGCAACTGTTTTTT. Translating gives CASSQARQQLFF.

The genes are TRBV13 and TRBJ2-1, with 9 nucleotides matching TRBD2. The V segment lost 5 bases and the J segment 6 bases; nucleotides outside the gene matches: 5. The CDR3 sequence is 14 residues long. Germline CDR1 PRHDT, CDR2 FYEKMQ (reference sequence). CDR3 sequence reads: CASSLGGRGNEQFF. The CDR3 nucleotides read TGTGCCAGCAGCCTGGGCGGGAGGGGCAATGAGCAGTTCTTC.

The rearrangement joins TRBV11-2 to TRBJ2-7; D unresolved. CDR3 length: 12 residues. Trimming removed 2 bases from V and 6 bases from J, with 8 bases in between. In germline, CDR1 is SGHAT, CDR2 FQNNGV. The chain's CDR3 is CASSLFLGEQYF. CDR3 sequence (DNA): TGTGCCAGCAGCTTATTTTTGGGCGAGCAGTACTTC.

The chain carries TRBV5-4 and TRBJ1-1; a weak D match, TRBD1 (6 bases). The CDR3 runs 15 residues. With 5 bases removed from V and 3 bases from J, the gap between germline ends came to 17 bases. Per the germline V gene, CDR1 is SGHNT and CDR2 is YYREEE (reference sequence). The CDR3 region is CASRWGAASYTEAFF. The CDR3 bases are TGTGCCAGCAGGTGGGGGGCGGCGAGCTACACTGAAGCTTTCTTT.

This chain's CDR3 is CASSNTTGGLTNEKLFF. CDR3 sequence (DNA): TGTGCCAGCAGCAACACGACAGGGGGGCTGACTAATGAAAAACTGTTTTTT. The rearrangement uses TRBV5-6 and TRBJ1-4; TRBD1 matches 9 bases. Unmatched junction bases numbered 9, after V lost 4 bases and J lost 2 bases. Germline-derived CDR1 and CDR2 are SGHDT and YYEEEE. The CDR3 covers 17 residues.

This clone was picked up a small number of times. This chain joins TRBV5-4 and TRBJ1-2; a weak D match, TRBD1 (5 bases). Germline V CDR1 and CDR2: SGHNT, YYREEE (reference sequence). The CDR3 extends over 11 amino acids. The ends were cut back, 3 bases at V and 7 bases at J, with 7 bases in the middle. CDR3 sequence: CASSWGLGYTF. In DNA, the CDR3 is TGTGCCAGCAGCTGGGGCCTTGGCTACACCTTC. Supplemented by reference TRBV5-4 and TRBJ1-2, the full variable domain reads ETGVTQSPTHLIKTRGQQVTLRCSSQSGHNTVSWYQQALGQGPQFIFQYYREEENGRGNFPPRFSGLQFPNYSSELNVNALELDDSALYLCASSWGLGYTFGSGTRLTVV.

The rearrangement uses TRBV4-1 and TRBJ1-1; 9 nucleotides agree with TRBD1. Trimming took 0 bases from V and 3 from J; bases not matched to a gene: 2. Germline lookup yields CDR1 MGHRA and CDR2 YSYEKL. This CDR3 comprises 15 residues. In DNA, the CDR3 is TGCGCCAGCAGCCAAGATCGGACAGGGGACACTGAAGCTTTCTTT. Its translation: CASSQDRTGDTEAFF.

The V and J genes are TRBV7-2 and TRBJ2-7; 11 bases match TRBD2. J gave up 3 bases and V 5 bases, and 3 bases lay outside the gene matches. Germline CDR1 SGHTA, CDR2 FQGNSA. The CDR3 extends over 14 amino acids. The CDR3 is CASSPGTSGYEQYF. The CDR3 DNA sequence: TGTGCCAGCAGCCCGGGGACTAGCGGCTACGAGCAGTACTTC.

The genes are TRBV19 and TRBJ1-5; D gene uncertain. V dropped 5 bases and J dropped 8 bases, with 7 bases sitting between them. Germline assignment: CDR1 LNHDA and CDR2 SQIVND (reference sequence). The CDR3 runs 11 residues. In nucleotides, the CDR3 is TGTGCCAGTAGTTATGGTGAGCCCCAGCATTTT. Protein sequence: CASSYGEPQHF.